What follows is one TCR beta chain and its context. Produced via immunoSEQ multiplex PCR; TCRdb's table is partial and in-frame only. This sample carries around 53,000 clones, roughly 84% of them seen once, and the ten largest clones take roughly 5.8%. The sample is drawn from a study of technical replicates of blood from a few donors. Germline V lookup: CDR1 SGHRS, CDR2 YFSETQ. The CDR3 loop spans 14 amino acids. V was clipped by 3 bases and J by 4 bases, with 13 bases between them. The sequence derives from a human donor in good health. Some clones in this sample may be carry-over from other donors' samples. The specimen sequenced was PBMCs. V usage is TRBV5-1 and J usage is TRBJ1-1; D may be TRBD1 (6 bases). CDR3 residues: CASSSQGGGTEAFF. The CDR3, as DNA: TGCGCCAGCAGCTCTCAAGGGGGTGGCACTGAAGCTTTCTTT.